The rows below give T cell receptor beta chains drawn from one sample of a study of blood T cells in healthy people across ages. MiXCR was run by TCRdb on the 5' RACE reads, yielding one entry per CDR3 protein. The sample contains some 760,000 distinct CDR3 sequences, more than 20% of which appear only once. These records were also assigned to another study, of T cells of mothers and their children.

The sequenced material came from blood. Every receptor here comes from a boy between 10 and 17 years old in good health. CDR3s include the opening cysteine and the closing phenylalanine or tryptophan. The D gene is left open where the match is weak. Size is omitted from some rows. Given values are once, few, many or a class for expanded clones.

TRBV2	-	TRBJ2-5	-	CASSQLGEETQYF	TGTGCCAGCAGTCAGTTGGGGGAAGAGACCCAGTACTTC
TRBV3-1	TRBD1	TRBJ2-5	-	CASGNRGEETQYF	TGTGCCAGCGGTAACAGGGGTGAAGAGACCCAGTACTTC
TRBV28	TRBD1	TRBJ2-5	-	CASSPNRGRMETQYF	TGTGCCAGCAGTCCAAACAGGGGGCGCATGGAGACCCAGTACTTC
TRBV29-1	TRBD1	TRBJ2-7	few	CSVTFPGQAPYEQYF	TGCAGCGTTACATTCCCGGGACAGGCACCCTACGAGCAGTACTTC
TRBV4-3	-	TRBJ1-1	-	CASSQDYAGKLDTEAFF	TGCGCCAGCAGCCAAGATTACGCGGGGAAGTTAGACACTGAAGCTTTCTTT
TRBV27	-	TRBJ2-5	-	CASSLSWGGETQYF	TGTGCCAGCAGTTTATCTTGGGGTGGCGAGACCCAGTACTTC
TRBV15	TRBD2	TRBJ2-3	few	CATSRGSGKGTDTQYF	TGTGCCACCAGCAGAGGGAGCGGGAAGGGGACAGATACGCAGTATTTT
TRBV5-1	-	TRBJ2-3	few	CASSLIESGTDTQYF	TGCGCCAGCAGCTTGATCGAATCAGGCACAGATACGCAGTATTTT
TRBV12-3/TRBV12-4	TRBD1	TRBJ1-2	-	CASSLTGEDYGYTF	TGTGCCAGCAGTTTGACAGGGGAGGACTATGGCTACACCTTC
TRBV7-8	-	TRBJ1-1	few	CASSVGAENTEAFF	TGTGCCAGCAGCGTGGGGGCGGAGAACACTGAAGCTTTCTTT
TRBV5-1	-	TRBJ2-7	-	CASSLVLGSYEQYF	TGCGCCAGCAGCTTGGTCCTGGGATCCTACGAGCAGTACTTC
TRBV6-2/TRBV6-3	TRBD2	TRBJ2-7	-	CASSYGFGDYSSYEQYF	TGTGCCAGCAGTTACGGGTTCGGGGACTATTCTTCCTACGAGCAGTACTTC
TRBV7-2	TRBD2	TRBJ2-7	-	CASSTDEREPSYEQYF	TGTGCCAGCAGCACCGACGAGCGGGAGCCCTCCTACGAGCAGTACTTC
TRBV4-2	TRBD1	TRBJ1-2	few	CASSQAPGTGSYGYTF	TGTGCCAGCAGCCAAGCTCCCGGGACAGGGTCCTATGGCTACACCTTC
TRBV7-2	-	TRBJ2-6	few	CVSSFPLLSSGANVLTF	TGTGTCAGCAGCTTCCCCCTCCTGAGCTCTGGGGCCAACGTCCTGACTTTC
TRBV4-3	TRBD2	TRBJ2-7	few	CASSTLAGGPDEQYF	TGCGCCAGCAGCACACTAGCGGGGGGGCCGGACGAGCAGTACTTC
TRBV5-1	-	TRBJ2-5	many	CASSLAGQGETQYF	TGTGCCAGCAGCTTAGCGGGACAGGGAGAGACCCAGTACTTC
TRBV7-3	-	TRBJ2-5	-	CASSLIGTAQETQYF	TGTGCCAGCAGCTTAATTGGTACAGCCCAAGAGACCCAGTACTTC
TRBV19	-	TRBJ2-5	few	CASTPTGGERKETQYF	TGTGCCAGTACTCCAACTGGCGGGGAGCGAAAAGAGACCCAGTACTTC
TRBV27	TRBD1	TRBJ2-5	-	CASSPYRQGPQETQYF	TGTGCCAGCAGTCCTTACCGACAGGGACCCCAAGAGACCCAGTACTTC
TRBV29-1	-	TRBJ2-5	few	CSVVGGRETQYF	TGCAGCGTTGTAGGGGGGCGAGAGACCCAGTACTTC
TRBV14	-	TRBJ1-2	-	CASSQDLRGTYGYTF	TGTGCCAGCAGCCAAGATCTCAGGGGAACCTATGGCTACACCTTC
TRBV12-3/TRBV12-4	-	TRBJ1-5	-	CASIRLAGSDTQHF	TGTGCCAGCATCAGACTAGCGGGGTCAGATACGCAGCATTTT
TRBV12-3/TRBV12-4	TRBD2	TRBJ2-1	-	CASSPFSGFGYNEQFF	TGTGCCAGCAGTCCATTTAGCGGGTTCGGTTACAATGAGCAGTTCTTC
TRBV11-2	TRBD2	TRBJ2-5	few	CASSLDGGSRQTQYF	TGTGCCAGCAGCTTAGACGGGGGGAGCCGGCAGACCCAGTACTTC
TRBV4-3	-	TRBJ1-1	few	CASSLSTHLNTEVFF	TGCGCCAGCAGCCTCTCGACACACTTGAACACTGAAGTTTTCTTT
TRBV6-5	TRBD1	TRBJ1-2	-	CASSYLGQTANYGYTF	TGTGCCAGCAGTTACCTGGGACAGACAGCTAACTATGGCTACACCTTC
TRBV7-2	-	TRBJ2-5	few	CASSHGRLQETQYF	TGTGCCAGCAGCCACGGGAGACTCCAAGAGACCCAGTACTTC
TRBV20-1	-	TRBJ2-1	few	CSARYYSYNEQFF	TGCAGTGCTAGATACTACTCCTACAATGAGCAGTTCTTC
TRBV19	-	TRBJ2-6	few	CASCGSGANVLTF	TGTGCCAGTTGCGGGTCTGGGGCCAACGTCCTGACTTTC
TRBV7-9	TRBD2	TRBJ2-7	once	CASSLDLSGSLYEQYF	TGTGCCAGCAGCTTAGACTTGAGCGGGAGTCTGTACGAGCAGTACTTC
TRBV25-1	-	TRBJ2-5	-	CASSERGAETQYF	TGTGCCAGCAGTGAGAGAGGGGCAGAGACCCAGTACTTC
TRBV11-2	-	TRBJ1-5	-	CASSLESVNQPQHF	TGTGCCAGCAGCTTAGAGTCAGTCAATCAGCCCCAGCATTTT
TRBV12-3/TRBV12-4	TRBD2	TRBJ2-5	-	CASSWGGLAVQETQYF	TGTGCCAGCAGTTGGGGGGGACTAGCGGTTCAAGAGACCCAGTACTTC
TRBV27	-	TRBJ1-2	once	CASSLLGTRDGYTF	TGTGCCAGCAGTTTATTGGGGACTAGGGATGGCTACACCTTC
TRBV9	TRBD1	TRBJ2-1	once	CASSVDAVRGLNEQFF	TGTGCCAGCAGCGTAGATGCTGTCAGGGGGCTAAATGAGCAGTTCTTC
TRBV6-4	TRBD1	TRBJ2-3	few	CASSDGTGGTDTQYF	TGTGCCAGCAGTGACGGGACAGGGGGCACAGATACGCAGTATTTT
TRBV29-1	-	TRBJ2-7	-	CSVEVPLLGEQYF	TGCAGCGTTGAAGTTCCCCTCCTAGGGGAGCAGTACTTC
TRBV29-1	-	TRBJ1-1	-	CSVASKGVGTEAFF	TGCAGCGTTGCAAGTAAAGGGGTCGGCACTGAAGCTTTCTTT
TRBV2	-	TRBJ2-5	-	CASSEVMGEETQYF	TGTGCCAGCAGTGAAGTGATGGGAGAAGAGACCCAGTACTTC
TRBV5-1	-	TRBJ2-5	few	CASSPGGAGQETPYF	TGCGCCAGCAGCCCGGGGGGCGCGGGACAAGAGACCCCGTACTTC
TRBV5-5	TRBD1	TRBJ1-5	-	CASSLEGAYNQPQHF	TGTGCCAGCAGCTTGGAGGGGGCGTATAATCAGCCCCAGCATTTT
TRBV28	TRBD1	TRBJ2-7	few	CASSSPSTGRSYEQYF	TGTGCCAGCAGTTCTCCCTCGACAGGGCGCTCCTACGAGCAGTACTTC
TRBV6-2/TRBV6-3	-	TRBJ2-7	few	CASSYSTETPSYEQYF	TGTGCCAGCAGTTACTCGACAGAAACCCCCTCCTACGAGCAGTACTTC
TRBV15	-	TRBJ2-5	-	CATSGLGATETQYF	TGTGCCACCAGCGGCCTGGGGGCCACGGAGACCCAGTACTTC
TRBV7-6	-	TRBJ2-7	-	CASSSSMNPSEQYF	TGTGCCAGCAGTTCGTCTATGAATCCGTCCGAGCAGTACTTC
TRBV7-2	TRBD1	TRBJ2-2	-	CARDRENTGELFF	TGTGCTCGCGACAGGGAGAACACCGGGGAGCTGTTTTTT
TRBV7-9	-	TRBJ2-7	-	CASSYMTGEGSYEQYF	TGTGCCAGCAGCTACATGACAGGGGAGGGCTCCTACGAGCAGTACTTC
TRBV20-1	-	TRBJ2-7	few	CSARDQGPGGPEEQYF	TGCAGTGCTAGAGATCAGGGGCCGGGAGGCCCTGAAGAGCAGTACTTC
TRBV29-1	TRBD1	TRBJ2-5	-	CSVVKDRGRPETQYF	TGCAGCGTTGTCAAGGACAGGGGGCGCCCAGAGACCCAGTACTTC
TRBV6-6	-	TRBJ2-7	few	CASSYSGHSYEQYF	TGTGCCAGCAGTTACTCGGGACATTCCTACGAGCAGTACTTC
TRBV7-3	TRBD1	TRBJ2-1	few	CASSLMGQLINEQFF	TGTGCCAGCAGCTTAATGGGACAGCTCATCAATGAGCAGTTCTTC
TRBV9	TRBD2	TRBJ2-5	-	CASSATSVRETQYF	TGTGCCAGCAGCGCGACTAGCGTTCGAGAGACCCAGTACTTC
TRBV7-9	-	TRBJ1-3	-	CASNRGSASSGNTIYF	TGTGCCAGCAACCGGGGGTCAGCGAGCTCTGGAAACACCATATATTTT
TRBV4-1	-	TRBJ1-2	-	CASSQDSGTVVYGYTF	TGCGCCAGCAGCCAAGATTCGGGGACCGTGGTCTATGGCTACACCTTC
TRBV29-1	-	TRBJ2-5	-	CSVDARPVDPQETQYF	TGCAGCGTTGATGCCAGGCCGGTAGACCCCCAAGAGACCCAGTACTTC
TRBV4-2	TRBD2	TRBJ2-1	-	CASSQDGTSAYNEQFF	TGTGCCAGCAGCCAAGATGGGACTAGCGCCTACAATGAGCAGTTCTTC
TRBV6-1	TRBD2	TRBJ2-1	few	CTSTNRLALSSYNEQFF	TGTACCAGCACGAATCGACTAGCTCTCAGCTCCTACAATGAGCAGTTCTTC
TRBV4-3	-	TRBJ1-2	-	CASSQWENYGYTF	TGCGCCAGCAGCCAATGGGAGAACTATGGCTACACCTTC